This T cell receptor beta chain was sequenced for a study of CD8+ T cells in alopecia areata. About the study: Oral tofacitinib (5 to 10 mg twice daily) was administered to treated patients.

Study-wide findings and caveats: Clonality in lesional scalp, especially alopecia totalis/universalis, exceeded that of normal scalp.

The authors extracted RNA and reverse transcribed it into cDNA as the sequencing template. Here immunoSEQ multiplex PCR was the method, and the copy in TCRdb shows in-frame clones only, minus some. The sample lists 200,000 to 250,000 clones; around 67% were seen once. The CDR3 spans 12 residues. Germline V gene sequence: CDR1 MNHNS, CDR2 SASEGT. Trimming pared 1 base from V and 5 bases from J, leaving 5 bases between. PBMCs yielded sorted CD4+ and CD8+ T cells. As concerns this clone: The antigen is not known.

The receptor was isolated from a human donor with alopecia areata. This chain connects TRBV6-1 to TRBJ1-2; D uncertain. The input for sequencing was CD4+ T cells sorted from blood, taken at week 0. The CDR3 nucleotides are TGTGCCAGCAGTGAAGAGGGTTATGGCTACACCTTC. Protein: CASSEEGYGYTF.